Listed below are T cell receptor beta chains from one sample, sequenced in a study of blood T cell repertoires in COVID-19. Assay used: immunoSEQ multiplex PCR; TCRdb lists only in-frame clones, some missing. Among fewer than 250,000 clones listed, 83% were seen once. Input material: peripheral blood. Receptor source: a man aged 50 to 59 with active or convalescent COVID-19. Each CDR3 is given with its conserved first and last residue. The order of the fields is CDR3 protein, CDR3 DNA, J gene, clone size, V gene, D gene. A D gene is named only where the DNA matches it firmly. Clone size is given for some rows only: seen once, a few or many times, or a class if the clone is expanded.

CDR3: CASSLEAGWADTQYF; DNA: TGTGCCAGCAGCTTAGAGGCAGGGTGGGCAGATACGCAGTATTTT; J: TRBJ2-3; size: NA; V: TRBV11-2; D: NA
CDR3: CASSLDSGGASETQYF; DNA: TGTGCCAGCAGCTTAGATAGCGGGGGGGCCTCCGAGACCCAGTACTTC; J: TRBJ2-5; size: NA; V: TRBV7-2; D: TRBD2
CDR3: CASTLDRDSYNEQFF; DNA: TGTGCCAGCACTCTAGACCGAGACTCCTACAATGAGCAGTTCTTC; J: TRBJ2-1; size: NA; V: TRBV6-6; D: NA
CDR3: CASSLGPKTSGAYNEQFF; DNA: TGTGCCAGCAGCTTGGGCCCCAAGACTAGCGGGGCCTACAATGAGCAGTTCTTC; J: TRBJ2-1; size: NA; V: TRBV5-8; D: TRBD2
CDR3: CASSLAGRGTGEKLFF; DNA: TGCGCCAGCAGCTTGGCCGGTAGGGGTACTGGTGAAAAACTGTTTTTT; J: TRBJ1-4; size: NA; V: TRBV5-1; D: NA
CDR3: CASSIGSRGGEYNEQFF; DNA: TGTGCCAGTAGTATAGGAAGTAGGGGGGGAGAATACAATGAGCAGTTCTTC; J: TRBJ2-1; size: NA; V: TRBV19; D: NA
CDR3: CAWSLTGAPNEKLFF; DNA: TGTGCCTGGAGCCTTACAGGGGCCCCAAATGAAAAACTGTTTTTT; J: TRBJ1-4; size: NA; V: TRBV30; D: TRBD1
CDR3: CASSTGDTEAFF; DNA: TGCGCCAGCAGCACAGGAGACACTGAAGCTTTCTTT; J: TRBJ1-1; size: NA; V: TRBV10-2; D: NA
CDR3: CASSLSPGGNSPLHF; DNA: TGTGCCAGCAGCTTGAGTCCAGGAGGTAATTCACCCCTCCACTTT; J: TRBJ1-6; size: NA; V: TRBV5-6; D: NA
CDR3: CATGQGFEKLFF; DNA: TGTGCCACCGGGCAGGGCTTTGAAAAACTGTTTTTT; J: TRBJ1-4; size: once; V: TRBV15; D: NA
CDR3: CASSQNLRGAHGYTF; DNA: TGTGCCAGCAGCCAAAATCTTCGGGGTGCTCATGGCTACACCTTC; J: TRBJ1-2; size: NA; V: TRBV14; D: NA
CDR3: CASSLGRRQGDTQYF; DNA: TGTGCCAGCAGCTTGGGCCGTCGGCAGGGGGATACGCAGTATTTT; J: TRBJ2-3; size: NA; V: TRBV5-4; D: NA
CDR3: CASSFTDNYGYTF; DNA: TGCGCCAGCAGCTTTACAGATAACTATGGCTACACCTTC; J: TRBJ1-2; size: NA; V: TRBV5-1; D: NA
CDR3: CASSLGGQGGTDTQYF; DNA: TGCGCCAGCAGCTTGGGAGGACAGGGAGGTACAGATACGCAGTATTTT; J: TRBJ2-3; size: NA; V: TRBV5-1; D: TRBD1
CDR3: CASSSFEDRDHYSPLHF; DNA: TGTGCCAGCAGCTCTTTTGAAGACAGGGATCATTATTCACCCCTCCACTTT; J: TRBJ1-6; size: NA; V: TRBV28; D: TRBD1
CDR3: CASRVQGIGHNEQFF; DNA: TGTGCCAGTAGGGTACAGGGGATAGGTCATAATGAGCAGTTCTTC; J: TRBJ2-1; size: NA; V: TRBV19; D: TRBD1
CDR3: CASLLRGDYGYTF; DNA: TGTGCCAGCTTATTACGGGGGGACTATGGCTACACCTTC; J: TRBJ1-2; size: NA; V: TRBV5-6; D: NA
CDR3: CASSFRALKLFF; DNA: TGTGCCAGCAGTTTCAGGGCCCTAAAACTGTTTTTT; J: TRBJ1-4; size: NA; V: TRBV28; D: NA
CDR3: CAISEGGLGHEQYF; DNA: TGTGCCATCAGTGAGGGGGGACTAGGCCACGAGCAGTACTTC; J: TRBJ2-7; size: NA; V: TRBV10-3; D: TRBD2
CDR3: CASNSGTDNSPLHF; DNA: TGTGCCAGCAACTCCGGGACAGACAATTCACCCCTCCACTTT; J: TRBJ1-6; size: many; V: TRBV7-9; D: TRBD1
CDR3: CASSPDRTEAFF; DNA: TGTGCCAGCAGTCCAGACAGAACTGAAGCTTTCTTT; J: TRBJ1-1; size: NA; V: TRBV12-3/TRBV12-4; D: NA
CDR3: CASSLSGRGRSYNSPLHF; DNA: TGTGCCAGCAGTTTATCAGGCAGGGGGAGATCCTATAATTCACCCCTCCACTTT; J: TRBJ1-6; size: NA; V: TRBV27; D: TRBD1
CDR3: CASSVSRVGNFDYGYTF; DNA: TGTGCCAGCAGTGTAAGCAGGGTCGGCAATTTCGACTATGGCTACACCTTC; J: TRBJ1-2; size: few; V: TRBV2; D: NA
CDR3: CAWSGAGGQETQYF; DNA: TGTGCCTGGAGTGGAGCGGGGGGTCAAGAGACCCAGTACTTC; J: TRBJ2-5; size: NA; V: TRBV30; D: TRBD2
CDR3: CASSLDAVDTQYF; DNA: TGCGCCAGCAGCTTGGATGCGGTAGATACGCAGTATTTT; J: TRBJ2-3; size: once; V: TRBV5-1; D: NA